These 9 T cell receptor beta chains share one sample of origin, sequenced in a study of T cells in Graves' hyperthyroidism and ophthalmopathy. RNA transcripts yielded amplified TCR beta CDR3 regions. HTBI primers were employed in a first-round RT-PCR of the TCR CDR3. One entry per CDR3 protein, called by TCRdb with MiXCR from the multiplex PCR reads. The sample lists fewer than 600,000 distinct CDR3 sequences; around an eighth were seen once. The sequenced sample consisted of blood. Receptors were obtained from a woman aged 18-30 years with Graves' hyperthyroidism.

This clonotype occurred many times. The chain joins TRBV6-2 or TRBV6-3 to TRBJ2-7; D is undetermined. The CDR3 consists of 14 residues. The germline gives CDR1 MNHEY, CDR2 SVGEGT. V dropped 2 bases and J dropped 5 bases, with 13 bases sitting between them. CDR3 sequence (DNA): TGTGCCAGCAGTTACCTATGGCTAGTCGACGAGCAGTACTTC. This translates into CASSYLWLVDEQYF.

On this clonotype: A read error may produce the germline difference seen at one junction end. V usage is TRBV5-1 and J usage is TRBJ2-1; maybe TRBD1 (6 bases). This CDR3 is 16 amino acids long. Per the germline V gene, CDR1 is SGHRS and CDR2 is YFSETQ. The CDR3 bases are TGCGCCAGCAGCTTGAGGGGGAGAGGGTCGTACAATCAGCAGTTCTTC. Translation: CASSLRGRGSYNQQFF. Using reference TRBV5-1 and TRBJ2-1 for the parts outside the CDR3, the full variable domain is KAGVTQTPRYLIKTRGQQVTLSCSPISGHRSVSWYQQTPGQGLQFLFEYFSETQRNKGNFPGRFSGRQFSNSRSEMNVSTLELGDSALYLCASSLRGRGSYNQQFFGPGTRLTVL.

This clonotype was detected a few times. The rearrangement links TRBV7-9 to TRBJ1-2; D may be TRBD1 (6 bases). Trimming removed 4 bases at V and 4 bases at J, with 16 bases between. Looked up from germline, CDR1 is SEHNR and CDR2 is FQNEAQ (reference sequence). This CDR3 has 15 amino acids. The CDR3 DNA sequence: TGTGCCAGCAGCTCATGGACAGAGCCGGGCTATGGCTACACCTTC. Translation: CASSSWTEPGYGYTF.

This clonotype was seen a handful of times. This rearrangement joins TRBV29-1 to TRBJ1-2, with 8 nucleotides matching TRBD1. In germline, CDR1 is SQVTM, CDR2 ANQGSEA. The V gene end was trimmed by 7 bases and the J gene end by 7 bases; junction bases not matched to a gene: 5. The CDR3 runs to 11 residues. CDR3 DNA: TGCAGCGCTGGGACAGGTGGTGGCTACACCTTC. Encoded protein: CSAGTGGGYTF.

This clonotype showed up many times. V is TRBV20-1 and J is TRBJ1-2; D is possibly TRBD1 (6 bases). The CDR3 spans 13 residues. The germline V and J ends were trimmed by 0 bases and 8 bases, with 13 bases remaining between them. Per germline, CDR1 DFQATT and CDR2 SNEGSKA (reference sequence). The CDR3 nucleotides read TGCAGTGCTAGAGATGGCAGGGGTGGCGGCTACACCTTC. Encoded protein: CSARDGRGGGYTF.

This clonotype showed up just a few times. The gene calls are TRBV28 and TRBJ2-7, with a weak D call TRBD1 (6 bases). The CDR3 contains 14 residues. Between the trimmed V and J ends, which lost 5 bases and 5 bases, there was a span of 16 bases. From germline, CDR1 is MDHEN and CDR2 SYDVKM. CDR3 in amino acids: CASSTLQGINEQYF. CDR3 bases: TGTGCCAGCAGTACCCTACAGGGCATAAACGAGCAGTACTTC.

This clonotype occurred many times. This chain uses TRBV11-2 with TRBJ2-7; perhaps TRBD1 as D (5 bases). From germline, CDR1 is SGHAT and CDR2 FQNNGV. The CDR3 has 13 residues. With 2 bases removed from V and 5 bases from J, the gap between germline ends came to 10 bases. In DNA, the CDR3 is TGTGCCAGCAGCTTATACAGGAATGACGAGCAGTACTTC. Its protein is CASSLYRNDEQYF.

This clonotype has at least ten counts. The rearrangement joins TRBV11-2 to TRBJ1-2, with a weak D call TRBD1 (6 bases). This CDR3 contains 14 residues. V was pared by 7 bases and J by 4 bases, with 16 bases between. The germline V gene has CDR1 SGHAT and CDR2 FQNNGV. CDR3 sequence: CASTIPRGGYGYTF. The CDR3 DNA reads TGTGCCAGCACCATACCGAGGGGGGGCTATGGCTACACCTTC.

In its sample, this clonotype was seen once. The chain recombines TRBV24-1 with TRBJ1-5; no firm D call. Germline V CDR1 and CDR2: KGHDR, SFDVKD. V was shortened by 5 bases and J by 7 bases, with 29 bases between the two germline ends. This CDR3 region has 19 residues. Written as DNA, the CDR3 is TGTGCCACCAGTGGGGCAGAGAGGGTCCTTGGTTTTTCTGGGCAGCCCCAGCATTTT. This encodes CATSGAERVLGFSGQPQHF.